The 19 T cell receptor beta chains given below trace back to one sample, sequenced in a study of T cells expressing NK-cell markers. No DNA is given; TCRdb re-called the 5' RACE reads and lists each CDR3 protein once. The listing records 500,000 to 700,000 distinct CDR3 sequences. Sequencing was performed on blood T cells: a sorted CD56 or NKG2C T cell subset, CD4+ or CD8+ T cells, or bulk PBMC T cells (not recorded which). The receptor set was obtained from a man younger than 35 in good health.

The V gene is TRBV29-1, the J gene TRBJ1-2. Germline V gene data show CDR1 as SQVTM and CDR2 as ANQGSEA. The CDR3 is 13 residues long. CDR3 region: CSVGLVLGYGYTF.

V gene TRBV11-1 combines with J gene TRBJ2-1; with no DNA, the TCRdb D assignment of TRBD1 cannot be verified. CDR3 length: 15 residues. Germline lookup yields CDR1 SGHAT and CDR2 FQDESV (reference sequence). CDR3 residues: CASSRPGQGYNEQFF.

CDR3 residues: CSALAQLSTDTQYF. This chain joins TRBV20-1 and TRBJ2-3. This CDR3 has 14 amino acids. The germline V gene has CDR1 DFQATT and CDR2 SNEGSKA (reference sequence).

The chain has TRBV7-2 and TRBJ2-1; the TRBD2 assignment by TCRdb is unverifiable without DNA. Germline V gene data show CDR1 as SGHTA and CDR2 as FQGNSA. This CDR3 is built from 16 residues. CDR3 loop: CASSDGRAPAYNEQFF.

The J gene is TRBJ2-1, the V gene TRBV7-2; TCRdb's assignment of TRBD1 cannot be checked, as there is no DNA. The CDR3 contains 17 residues. The germline V gene has CDR1 SGHTA and CDR2 FQGNSA. CDR3 protein: CASSLASEGARSGEQFF.

This chain uses TRBV18 with TRBJ2-3; TCRdb reports TRBD2, a call that lacks DNA to check it against. CDR1 KGHSH and CDR2 LQKENI come from the germline V gene. CDR3 size: 18 residues. The CDR3 protein is CASSPPPLNSGSTDTQYF.

The chain joins TRBV25-1 to TRBJ2-1; without DNA, the TCRdb call of TRBD1 cannot be checked. Germline assignment: CDR1 MGHDK and CDR2 SYGVNS. CDR3 length: 15 residues. CDR3 sequence: CASSEPLADYNEQFF. Full variable domain (rest looked up from reference TRBV25-1 and TRBJ2-1): EADIYQTPRYLVIGTGKKITLECSQTMGHDKMYWYQQDPGMELHLIHYSYGVNSTEKGDLSSESTVSRIRTEHFPLTLESARPSHTSQYLCASSEPLADYNEQFFGPGTRLTVL.

The CDR3 here is CAGRKGVYEQFF. The chain employs TRBV2 and TRBJ2-1; there is no DNA to check the TCRdb D call of TRBD1. The CDR3 spans 12 residues. Germline CDR1 SNHLY, CDR2 FYNNEI.

The chain joins TRBV6-2 or TRBV6-3 to TRBJ2-5; TCRdb's D gene call, TRBD2, goes unchecked for lack of DNA. Germline CDR1 MNHEY, CDR2 SVGEGT. CDR3 size: 16 residues. The CDR3 spells CASSYWGRGRGETQYF.

This chain joins TRBV7-3 and TRBJ2-1; the D call of TRBD1 rests on TCRdb alone, since no DNA is present to check it. This CDR3 region has 13 residues. From germline, CDR1 is SGHTA and CDR2 FQGTGA. CDR3 sequence: CASSLTLQGEQFF.

The CDR3 sequence is CSAPSEETYNEQFF. The rearrangement links TRBV20-1 to TRBJ2-1; TCRdb calls TRBD2, which cannot be checked without DNA. CDR3 length equals 14 residues. Germline CDR1 reads DFQATT; CDR2 reads SNEGSKA (reference sequence).

This chain links TRBV20-1 with TRBJ2-7; TCRdb names TRBD1, which stays unverified in the absence of DNA. The length of the CDR3 is 14 residues. Germline-derived CDR1 and CDR2 are DFQATT and SNEGSKA (reference sequence). CDR3 region: CSAALGDRAYEQYF.

The V gene is TRBV18, the J gene TRBJ2-1; TCRdb designates TRBD2, a call that cannot be tested without DNA. CDR3 length equals 15 residues. Germline V gene lookup returns CDR1 KGHSH and CDR2 LQKENI. The CDR3 loop is CASSIRLAGENEQFF.

The rearrangement joins TRBV4-1 to TRBJ2-5. The germline gives CDR1 MGHRA, CDR2 YSYEKL. CDR3 size: 15 residues. The CDR3 here is CASSQASGSRETQYF.

This chain joins TRBV11-2 and TRBJ2-7; the TRBD1 assignment by TCRdb is unverifiable without DNA. Germline CDR1 reads SGHAT; CDR2 reads FQNNGV. The CDR3 runs to 15 residues. This CDR3 reads CASSLGRGAGYEQYF.

This CDR3 is CASSYRLAGAYTDTQYF. The chain recombines TRBV6-2 or TRBV6-3 with TRBJ2-3; TCRdb's D call, TRBD2, is unchecked because there is no DNA. The CDR3 runs 17 residues. CDR1 MNHEY and CDR2 SVGEGT come from the germline V gene.

V gene TRBV4-2 combines with J gene TRBJ2-7. Germline CDR1 reads LGHNA; CDR2 reads YNFKEQ. The CDR3 is made up of 16 amino acids. CDR3 sequence: CASSQEAGRNSYEQYF.

J is TRBJ2-4 and V is TRBV5-1; TCRdb calls TRBD1, which cannot be checked without DNA. Per germline, CDR1 SGHRS and CDR2 YFSETQ. There are 19 residues in the CDR3. This CDR3 reads CASSLGSTWQIGDQNIQYF.

J is TRBJ2-1 and V is TRBV4-1; TCRdb's D gene call, TRBD1, goes unchecked for lack of DNA. Germline CDR1 MGHRA, CDR2 YSYEKL. The CDR3 contains 16 residues. CDR3 amino acids: CASSQDLAGGLGEQFF.